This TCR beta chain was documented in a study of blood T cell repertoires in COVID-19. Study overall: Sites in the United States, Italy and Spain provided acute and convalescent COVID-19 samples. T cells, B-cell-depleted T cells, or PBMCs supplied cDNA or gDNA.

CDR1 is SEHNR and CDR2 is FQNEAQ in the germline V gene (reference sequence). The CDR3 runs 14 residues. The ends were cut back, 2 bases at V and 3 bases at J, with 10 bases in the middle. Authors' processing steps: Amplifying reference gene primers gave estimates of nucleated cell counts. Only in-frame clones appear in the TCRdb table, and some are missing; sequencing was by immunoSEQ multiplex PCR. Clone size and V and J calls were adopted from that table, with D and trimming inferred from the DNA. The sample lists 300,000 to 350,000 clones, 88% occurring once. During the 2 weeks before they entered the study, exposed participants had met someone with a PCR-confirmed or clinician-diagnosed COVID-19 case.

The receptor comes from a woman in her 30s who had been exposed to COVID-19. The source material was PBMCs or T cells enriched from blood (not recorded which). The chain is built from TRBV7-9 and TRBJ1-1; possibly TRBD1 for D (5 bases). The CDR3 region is CASSLQGGDTEAFF. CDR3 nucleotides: TGTGCCAGCAGCTTACAGGGCGGGGACACTGAAGCTTTCTTT.